Listed here is a single T cell receptor (beta chain). Everyone who took part was 18 to 89 years old, and they came from roughly 25 US areas. Cohorts were assigned according to the clinical history that participants reported. Donors in Cohort 3 who had recovered were those with two negative PCRs, healthcare professional clearance, or resolution of their symptoms. This entry comes from a study of blood T cell repertoires in COVID-19. Per the original data handling: It was from reference gene primer amplification that nucleated cell counts were estimated. Clones were read by immunoSEQ multiplex PCR, and TCRdb kept only the in-frame ones, dropping some. That table supplies the V and J calls and clone size; D and trimming were determined from the DNA. The repertoire holds about 330,000 clones, over 80% seen once, with more than 5% in the top ten. This sequence was found in a young man who had recovered from COVID-19. The sequencing sample was made of PBMCs or T cells enriched from blood (not recorded which).

CDR3 in DNA: TGCGCCAGCAGCCGCCAAATTGGAGGGAGGCCAGATACGCAGTATTTT. Protein sequence: CASSRQIGGRPDTQYF. The chain uses TRBV4-1 and TRBJ2-3; D possibly corresponds to TRBD2 (6 bases). Germline V gene sequence: CDR1 MGHRA, CDR2 YSYEKL. Trimming shortened V by 4 bases and J by 4 bases, and 18 bases separated the two germline ends. The CDR3 has 16 amino acids.